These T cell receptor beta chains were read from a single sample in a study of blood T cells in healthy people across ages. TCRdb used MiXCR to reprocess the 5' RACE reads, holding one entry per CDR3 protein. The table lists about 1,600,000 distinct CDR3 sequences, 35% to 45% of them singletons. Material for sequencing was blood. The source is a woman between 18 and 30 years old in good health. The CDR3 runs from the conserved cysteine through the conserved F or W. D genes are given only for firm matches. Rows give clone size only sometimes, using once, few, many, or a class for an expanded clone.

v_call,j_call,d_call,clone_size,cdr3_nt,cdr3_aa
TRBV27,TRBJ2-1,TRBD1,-,TGTGCCAGCAGTTTATCGGCCGGGACAGGGGGCCACAATGAGCAGTTCTTC,CASSLSAGTGGHNEQFF
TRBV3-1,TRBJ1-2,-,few,TGTGCCAGCAGCCAAGATGAGGTGGGTGGCTACACCTTC,CASSQDEVGGYTF
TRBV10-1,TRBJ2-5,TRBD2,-,TGCGCCAGCAGTGAGTCGAGACTAGCCGAGAATCGGAAGACCCAGTACTTC,CASSESRLAENRKTQYF
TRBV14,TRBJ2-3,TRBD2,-,TGTTCCAGCAGCCAAGGCAAGGGAGGGACGCAGTATTTT,CSSSQGKGGTQYF
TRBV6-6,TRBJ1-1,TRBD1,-,TGTGCCAGCATCAAAGGGGGACAGCTTACTGAAGCTTTCTTT,CASIKGGQLTEAFF
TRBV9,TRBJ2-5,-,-,TGTGCCAGCAGCCCTCGAGGGGTGGGCCCACAAGAGACCCAGTACTTC,CASSPRGVGPQETQYF
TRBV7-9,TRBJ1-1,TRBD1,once,TGTGCCAGCAGCCCCGGACAGGGGGCAGGGAACACTGAAGCTTTCTTT,CASSPGQGAGNTEAFF
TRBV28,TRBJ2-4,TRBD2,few,TGTGCCACACGGGGGGGAGCCAAAAACATTCAGTACTTC,CATRGGAKNIQYF
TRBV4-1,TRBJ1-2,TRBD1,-,TGCGCCAGCAGCCAGGGTTGGTCAGGGGGCGATGGCTACACCTTC,CASSQGWSGGDGYTF
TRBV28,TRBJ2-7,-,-,TGTGCCAGCAGTCTGGGGGCGGGGGTAAAATCCTACGAGCAGTACTTC,CASSLGAGVKSYEQYF
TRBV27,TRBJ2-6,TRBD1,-,TGTGCCAGCAGTTCCGACAGGGTTAGCTCTGGGGCCAACGTCCTGACTTTC,CASSSDRVSSGANVLTF
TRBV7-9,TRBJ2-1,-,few,TGTGCCAGCAGCCCTAGGACCGAACATGAGCAGTTCTTC,CASSPRTEHEQFF
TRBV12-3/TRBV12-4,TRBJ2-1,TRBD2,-,TGTGCCAGCAGGCGACTAGCGGGGGGGCTCTCCTACAATGAGCAGTTCTTC,CASRRLAGGLSYNEQFF
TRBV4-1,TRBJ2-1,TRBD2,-,TGCGCCAGCAGCCAAGAGGTGGGCGGGGGGGCACGGAATGAGCAGTTCTTC,CASSQEVGGGARNEQFF
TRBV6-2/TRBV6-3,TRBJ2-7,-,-,TGTGCCAGCAGAGCCCGGGCCCCTCTTGTTGACGAGCAGTACTTC,CASRARAPLVDEQYF
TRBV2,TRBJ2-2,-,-,TGTGCCAGCCTTCAGCAGGGGGGTAACACCGGGGAGCTGTTTTTT,CASLQQGGNTGELFF
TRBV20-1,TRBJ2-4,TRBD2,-,TGCAGTGCCCTGGGGACTAGCGGGAACCAAGCCAAAAACATTCAGTACTTC,CSALGTSGNQAKNIQYF
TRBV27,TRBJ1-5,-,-,TGTGCCAGCAGGTCGGTGGGTTCGGGCAATCAGCCCCAGCATTTT,CASRSVGSGNQPQHF
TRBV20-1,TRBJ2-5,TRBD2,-,TGCAGTGCTGGTTTAGCGGGAGGGGGGTTTTACAATGAGCAGTACTTC,CSAGLAGGGFYNEQYF